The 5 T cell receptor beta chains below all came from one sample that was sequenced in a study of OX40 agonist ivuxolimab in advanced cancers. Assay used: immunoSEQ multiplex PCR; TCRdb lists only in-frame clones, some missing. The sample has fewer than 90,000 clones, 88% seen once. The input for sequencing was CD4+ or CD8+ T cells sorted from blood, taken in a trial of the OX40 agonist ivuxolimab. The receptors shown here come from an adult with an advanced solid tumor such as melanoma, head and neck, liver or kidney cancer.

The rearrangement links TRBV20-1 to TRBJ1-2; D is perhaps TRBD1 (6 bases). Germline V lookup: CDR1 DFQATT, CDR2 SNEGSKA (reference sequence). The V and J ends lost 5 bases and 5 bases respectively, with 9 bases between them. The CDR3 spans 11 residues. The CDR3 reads CSAADRYGYTF. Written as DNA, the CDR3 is TGCAGTGCTGCGGACAGATATGGCTACACCTTC.

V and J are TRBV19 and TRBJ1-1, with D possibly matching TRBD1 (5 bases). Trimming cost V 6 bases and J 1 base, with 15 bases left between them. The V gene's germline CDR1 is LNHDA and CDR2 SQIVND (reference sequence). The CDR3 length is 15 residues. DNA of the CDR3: TGTGCCAGTAGCACCAGGGTTCCGCAGAACACTGAAGCTTTCTTT. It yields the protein CASSTRVPQNTEAFF.

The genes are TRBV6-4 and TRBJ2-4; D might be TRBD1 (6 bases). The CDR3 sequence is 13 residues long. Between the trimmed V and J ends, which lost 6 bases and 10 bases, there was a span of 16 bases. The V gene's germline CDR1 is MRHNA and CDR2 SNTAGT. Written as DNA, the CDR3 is TGTGCCAGCAGCTCCCTCCCGGGACAAATTCAGTACTTC. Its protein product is CASSSLPGQIQYF.

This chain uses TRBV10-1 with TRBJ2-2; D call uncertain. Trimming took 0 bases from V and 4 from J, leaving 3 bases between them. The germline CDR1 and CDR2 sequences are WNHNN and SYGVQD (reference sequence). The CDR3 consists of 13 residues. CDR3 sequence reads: CASSESTTGELFF. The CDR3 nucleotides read TGCGCCAGCAGTGAGTCGACCACCGGGGAGCTGTTTTTT.

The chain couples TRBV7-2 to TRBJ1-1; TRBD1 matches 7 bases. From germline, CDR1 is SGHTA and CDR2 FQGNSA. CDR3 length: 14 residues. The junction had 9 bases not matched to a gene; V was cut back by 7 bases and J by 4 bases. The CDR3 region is CASKKTGLVTEAFF. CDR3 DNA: TGTGCCAGCAAAAAGACAGGGCTTGTCACTGAAGCTTTCTTT.